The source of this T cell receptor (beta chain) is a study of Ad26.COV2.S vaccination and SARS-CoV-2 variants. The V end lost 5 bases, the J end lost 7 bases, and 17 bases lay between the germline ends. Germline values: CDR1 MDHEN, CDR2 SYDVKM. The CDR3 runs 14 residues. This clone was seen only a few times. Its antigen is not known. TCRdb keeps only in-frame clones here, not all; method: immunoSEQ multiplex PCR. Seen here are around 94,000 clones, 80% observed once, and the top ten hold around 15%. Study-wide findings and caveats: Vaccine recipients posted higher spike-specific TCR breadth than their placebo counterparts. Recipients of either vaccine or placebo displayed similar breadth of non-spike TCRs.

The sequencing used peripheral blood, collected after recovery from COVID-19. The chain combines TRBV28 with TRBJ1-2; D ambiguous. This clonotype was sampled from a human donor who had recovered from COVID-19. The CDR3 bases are TGTGCCAGCAGTCTCGCCGAGTTAGGAGGTGGCTACACCTTC. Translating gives CASSLAELGGGYTF.